This T cell receptor beta chain was profiled in a study of sequential checkpoint blockade in melanoma. Specified treatment: randomized to nivolumab then ipilimumab (arm A) or the reverse (arm B). DNA-damaging chemotherapy had not been given to any patient beforehand. CDR1 is SNHLY and CDR2 is FYNNEI in the germline V gene. The V gene end was trimmed by 5 bases and the J gene end by 8 bases; junction bases not matched to a gene: 5. The CDR3 length is 13 residues. The method was immunoSEQ multiplex PCR; TCRdb's version includes in-frame clones alone and lacks a portion of them. The sample has approximately 2,100 clones, 16% seen once. This clone was seen only a few times.

This TCR was sampled from a human donor with melanoma. The starting material was tumor tissue (inferred from file names), obtained from a patient given nivolumab and ipilimumab in sequence. This rearrangement joins TRBV2 to TRBJ1-2; 10 positions match TRBD1. CDR3 DNA sequence: TGTGCCAGCAGTACGGACAGGGGGGGCGGCTACACCTTC. Its translation: CASSTDRGGGYTF.